The TCR beta chain described here comes from a study of blood T cell repertoires in COVID-19. Clinical history as reported by participants underpinned cohort assignment. Germline V gives CDR1 KGHSH, CDR2 LQKENI. Trimming cost V 4 bases and J 6 bases, with 16 bases left between them. The length of the CDR3 is 14 residues. Method: immunoSEQ multiplex PCR; TCRdb's copy keeps in-frame clones and lacks some. Of around 290,000 clones listed, roughly 90% are singletons. The specimen sequenced was PBMCs or T cells enriched from blood (not recorded which). The chain carries TRBV18 and TRBJ2-7, with D perhaps TRBD1 (6 bases). The TCR was taken from a woman aged 25-40 years who had recovered from COVID-19. In DNA, the CDR3 is TGTGCCAGCTCACTACAGGGTCTCCCGGGCGAGCAGTACTTC. Its translation: CASSLQGLPGEQYF.